Presented here are 9 T cell receptor beta chains from one specimen sequenced in a study of cytomegalovirus exposure and HLA in healthy donors (dated 2017 in TCRdb). Library creation used the immunoSEQ multiplex PCR assay. For the multiplex PCR, a mixture combining 60 forward primers for TCR Vbeta segments and 13 reverse primers for TCR Jbeta segments was used. TCRdb limited this immuneACCESS table to in-frame rearrangements with V and J called. A share of clones is missing; checked studies link under half to unresolved V genes, and the rest is unexplained. This sample comprises around 150,000 clones, more than 65% of them detected only once. The ten largest clones take up 6.3% of the sample. The sequencing sample was made of PBMCs. Source of these receptors: a man in his forties or fifties in good health and CMV-seropositive.

This clone occurred a few times. The J gene is TRBJ1-2, the V gene TRBV10-3; D unresolved. V lost 4 bases and J 9 bases, leaving 12 bases between the germline ends. The CDR3 is 12 amino acids. Germline CDR1 reads ENHRY; CDR2 reads SYGVKD. CDR3 loop: CAISVGGLRYTF. The CDR3 bases are TGTGCCATCAGTGTGGGAGGGCTCCGCTACACCTTC.

The chain recombines TRBV5-1 with TRBJ1-2; the D gene is possibly TRBD1 (6 bases). The CDR3 has 16 residues. Trimming removed 4 bases from V and 1 base from J, with 17 bases in between. Germline CDR1 is SGHRS and CDR2 is YFSETQ. DNA of the CDR3: TGCGCCAGCAGCCAGGGGAAGGGCGACCTTAACTATGGCTACACCTTC. Its protein product is CASSQGKGDLNYGYTF.

DNA for the CDR3: TGTGCCAGCAGCTTACGGGACAGTTCCTCTGGAAACACCATATATTTT. This encodes CASSLRDSSSGNTIYF. V is TRBV11-2 and J is TRBJ1-3, with 7 bases that match TRBD1. Trimming removed 2 bases from V and 0 bases from J; junction bases left unmatched: 4. The CDR3 loop spans 16 amino acids. The germline V gene encodes CDR1 SGHAT and CDR2 FQNNGV.

V is TRBV18 and J is TRBJ1-5, with TRBD1 matching over 7 bases. In germline, CDR1 is KGHSH, CDR2 LQKENI. Trimming at V came to 3 bases and at J to 1 base, leaving 3 bases not matched to a gene. The CDR3 has 15 residues. CDR3 sequence (DNA): TGTGCCAGCTCACCTCAGGGGGGAAGCAATCAGCCCCAGCATTTT. Its protein product is CASSPQGGSNQPQHF.

V and J are TRBV29-1 and TRBJ2-2; no reliable D call. CDR3 size: 12 residues. V was shortened by 5 bases and J by 7 bases, with 11 bases between the two germline ends. The germline gives CDR1 SQVTM, CDR2 ANQGSEA. Here the CDR3 reads CSVIGDHGELFF. For the CDR3, the DNA is TGCAGCGTTATAGGAGATCACGGGGAGCTGTTTTTT.

In nucleotides, the CDR3 is TGTGCCAGTAGTCTGGGGGCCGGTCGCTACACCTTC. Translated: CASSLGAGRYTF. The J gene is TRBJ1-2, the V gene TRBV19; tentatively, D is TRBD1 (6 bases). Per the germline V gene, CDR1 is LNHDA and CDR2 is SQIVND (reference sequence). V dropped 5 bases and J dropped 9 bases, with 13 bases sitting between them. This CDR3 is built from 12 residues.

The rearrangement uses TRBV7-6 and TRBJ2-7; D uncertain. Germline lookup yields CDR1 SGHVS and CDR2 FNYEAQ. CDR3 size: 14 residues. The V end lost 1 base, the J end lost 3 bases, and 10 bases lay between the germline ends. CDR3 nucleotides: TGTGCCAGCAGCTTAGTCGGAGAGAACTACGAGCAGTACTTC. Translation gives CASSLVGENYEQYF.

CDR3 amino acids: CASSLNTGDYGYTF. In DNA, the CDR3 is TGCGCCAGCAGCTTGAATACAGGGGACTATGGCTACACCTTC. The chain carries TRBV5-1 and TRBJ1-2; 7 nucleotides match TRBD1. Germline assignment: CDR1 SGHRS and CDR2 YFSETQ. J lost 3 bases, V lost 1 base, and 3 bases had no gene match. The CDR3 consists of 14 residues.

The chain is built from TRBV6-6 and TRBJ2-7, with 9 bases lining up with TRBD1. The V gene end was trimmed by 5 bases and the J gene end by 4 bases; junction bases not matched to a gene: 3. In germline, CDR1 is MNHNY, CDR2 SVGAGI (reference sequence). The CDR3 contains 13 residues. DNA of the CDR3: TGTGCCAGCAGTCAGGGACAGGGTTACGAGCAGTACTTC. Translating it yields CASSQGQGYEQYF.